This TCR beta chain comes out of a study of blood T cell repertoires in COVID-19. This clone was recorded only once. Trimming cost V 3 bases and J 1 base, with 18 bases left between them. Germline V gene sequence: CDR1 KGHSH, CDR2 LQKENI. The CDR3 length is 17 residues. This table comes from immunoSEQ multiplex PCR, and its TCRdb copy is limited to in-frame clones, with some not included. The table records 150,000 to 200,000 clones, 84% of them present only once. The sample consisted of PBMCs or T cells enriched from blood (not recorded which). The chain is built from TRBV18 and TRBJ1-1, with TRBD1 as a possible D gene (6 bases). The source is a man aged 50-60 years who had recovered from COVID-19. CDR3 in amino acids: CASSPQRLTGRNTEAFF. Written as DNA, the CDR3 is TGTGCCAGCTCACCTCAAAGGCTCACAGGGAGGAACACTGAAGCTTTCTTT.